The clone carrying this TCR beta chain has a handful of counts. TCRdb re-called the 5' RACE reads with MiXCR, one entry per CDR3 protein. The sample contains approximately 80,000 distinct CDR3 sequences, about 15% of which appear only once. These data are taken from a study of human T cells and chemical hapten exposure. Extraction of total RNA was performed on unfractionated whole blood. V lost 1 base to trimming and J lost 11 bases; unmatched junction nucleotides: 7. This CDR3 is 15 amino acids long. The germline gives CDR1 MGHRA, CDR2 YSYEKL. This clonotype originated in a female donor in good health. The chain is built from TRBV4-1 and TRBJ1-6, with 8 nucleotides matching TRBD1. The CDR3 DNA is TGCGCCAGCAGCCAAGGCCCAATACAGGGGGCACCCCTCCACTTT. Its translation is CASSQGPIQGAPLHF.